Given below is one T cell receptor (beta chain) in context. Its cognate antigen is unknown. Then a second PCR, running about 6 to 12 cycles, was carried out with a sample-barcoded 5' primer and a J-beta primer mix. Any given sample supplied a minimum of 2.5 million CDR3-containing paired-end reads. One entry per CDR3 protein, called by TCRdb with MiXCR from the 5' RACE reads. The sample contains about 1,500,000 distinct CDR3 sequences, 35% to 45% of which appear only once. These data originate in a study of blood T cells in healthy people across ages. Overall study results and limits: Unknown donor CMV status possibly confounded expanded clonotype changes. Higher diversity and more naive CD4+ cells were features of long-lived donors, compared to aged donors. Age brought a roughly linear fall in TCR beta diversity measured per million T cells.

V lost 0 bases, J lost 6 bases, and 11 bases lay in between. The CDR3 is 14 amino acids. CDR1 and CDR2 from the germline V gene are MGHRA and YSYEKL. This clonotype was sampled from a woman under 30 in good health. Sequencing was done on a sample of blood. The V gene is TRBV4-1, the J gene TRBJ1-1, with D possibly matching TRBD1 (5 bases). Written as DNA, the CDR3 is TGCGCCAGCAGCCAAGATCCGGGGCAGGCTGAAGCTTTCTTT. Its translation is CASSQDPGQAEAFF.